Described below is a single T cell receptor (beta chain) sequence and its context. In the study's own analysis: Amplified reference gene primers provided the basis for estimating nucleated cell counts. The assay was immunoSEQ multiplex PCR, and TCRdb's table has in-frame clones only and misses some. For V, J and clone size, that table is used; D and trimming come from the DNA. The data show 150,000 or so clones, with approximately 80% seen just once and approximately 10% held by the top ten. The CDR3 runs to 14 residues. The V gene end was trimmed by 4 bases and the J gene end by 6 bases; junction bases not matched to a gene: 5. Germline V gene sequence: CDR1 ENHRY, CDR2 SYGVKD. The source of the sample is a study of blood T cell repertoires in COVID-19. Study context: T cells, B-cell-depleted T cells, or PBMCs supplied cDNA or gDNA.

The sample was peripheral blood. This receptor was identified in a woman aged 45-60 years with acute or convalescent COVID-19. This chain connects TRBV10-3 to TRBJ2-2, with 7 nucleotides matching TRBD1. CDR3 sequence reads: CAISVDRESGELFF. CDR3 DNA: TGTGCCATCAGTGTAGACAGGGAATCCGGGGAGCTGTTTTTT.